This TCR beta chain was observed in a study of blood T cell repertoires in COVID-19. Whole-study context: Italy, Spain and the United States were the sources of the convalescent and acute COVID-19 samples. PBMCs, B-cell-depleted T cells, or T cells provided the cDNA or gDNA that made up the material.

Per the original methods: Amplification with reference gene primers provided the estimates of nucleated cell counts. Sequenced by immunoSEQ multiplex PCR; TCRdb stores in-frame clones only, minus some. The V and J calls and clone size come from that table; D and trimming were worked out from the DNA. The data hold approximately 94,000 clones, with about 86% observed a single time. Germline V lookup: CDR1 MNHEY, CDR2 SVGAGI. Trimming took 3 bases from V and 6 from J; bases not matched to a gene: 8. CDR3 length equals 14 residues. The sequencing sample was made of peripheral blood. The chain links TRBV6-5 to TRBJ2-7, with 7 nucleotides matching TRBD1. This TCR was recovered from a woman in her 70s with acute or convalescent COVID-19. CDR3 residues: CASSYTDRVVEQYF. The CDR3 coding sequence is TGTGCCAGCAGTTATACAGACAGGGTGGTCGAGCAGTACTTC.